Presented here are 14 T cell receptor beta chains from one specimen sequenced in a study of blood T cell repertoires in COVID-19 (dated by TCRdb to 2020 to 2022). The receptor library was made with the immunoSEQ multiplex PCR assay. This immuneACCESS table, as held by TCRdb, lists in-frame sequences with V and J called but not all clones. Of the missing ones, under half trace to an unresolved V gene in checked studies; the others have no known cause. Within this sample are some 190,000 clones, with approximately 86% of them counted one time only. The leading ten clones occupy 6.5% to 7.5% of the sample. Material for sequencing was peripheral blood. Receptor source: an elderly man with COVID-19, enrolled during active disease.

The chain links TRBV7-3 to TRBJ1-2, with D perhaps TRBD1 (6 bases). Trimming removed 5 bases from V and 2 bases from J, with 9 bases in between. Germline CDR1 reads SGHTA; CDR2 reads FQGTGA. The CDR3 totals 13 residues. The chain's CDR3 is CASSQDRNYGYTF. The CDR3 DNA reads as TGTGCCAGCAGCCAGGACAGAAACTATGGCTACACCTTC.

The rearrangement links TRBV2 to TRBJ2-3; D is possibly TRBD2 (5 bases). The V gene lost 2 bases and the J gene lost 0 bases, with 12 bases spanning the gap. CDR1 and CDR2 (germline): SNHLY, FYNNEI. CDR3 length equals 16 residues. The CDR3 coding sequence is TGTGCCAGCAGTGAATATAGCGACGCGAGCACAGATACGCAGTATTTT. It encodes CASSEYSDASTDTQYF.

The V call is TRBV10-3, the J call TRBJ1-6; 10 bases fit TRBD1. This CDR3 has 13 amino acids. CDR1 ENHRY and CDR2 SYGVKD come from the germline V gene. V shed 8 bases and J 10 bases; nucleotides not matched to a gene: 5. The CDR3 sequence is CAISDRGHSPLHF. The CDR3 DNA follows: TGTGCCATCTCCGACAGGGGGCACTCACCCCTCCACTTT.

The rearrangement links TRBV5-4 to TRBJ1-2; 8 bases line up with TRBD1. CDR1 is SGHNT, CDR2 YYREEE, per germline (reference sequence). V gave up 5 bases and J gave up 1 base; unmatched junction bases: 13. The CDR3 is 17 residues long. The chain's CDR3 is CASRPPTGAGVNYGYTF. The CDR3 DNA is TGTGCCAGCAGACCTCCGACAGGGGCGGGAGTTAACTATGGCTACACCTTC.

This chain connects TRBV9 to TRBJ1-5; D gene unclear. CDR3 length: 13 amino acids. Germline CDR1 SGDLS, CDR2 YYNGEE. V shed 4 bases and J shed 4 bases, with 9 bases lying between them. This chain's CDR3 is CASSLDGNQPQHF. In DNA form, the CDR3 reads TGTGCCAGCAGCCTAGACGGGAATCAGCCCCAGCATTTT.

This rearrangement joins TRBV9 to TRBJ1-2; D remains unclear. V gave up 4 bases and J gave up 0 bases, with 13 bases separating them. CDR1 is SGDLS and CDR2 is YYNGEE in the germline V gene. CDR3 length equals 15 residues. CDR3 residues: CASSSYLPPNYGYTF. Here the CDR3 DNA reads TGTGCCAGCAGCTCATACCTACCGCCTAACTATGGCTACACCTTC.

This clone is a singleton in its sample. In DNA, the CDR3 is TGTGCCAGTAGTATAGGGCAGGCTAACACCGGGGAGCTGTTTTTT. Translating gives CASSIGQANTGELFF. V is TRBV19 and J is TRBJ2-2; D remains unclear. Germline lookup yields CDR1 LNHDA and CDR2 SQIVND (reference sequence). The CDR3 totals 15 residues. V was pared by 1 base and J by 2 bases, with 8 bases between.

The CDR3, as DNA: TGTGCCAGCAGTTCGCCGGGGGAGACCCAGTACTTC. Translated, it gives CASSSPGETQYF. The chain joins TRBV7-6 to TRBJ2-5; the D gene is possibly TRBD2 (5 bases). Trimming took off 6 bases at V and 5 bases at J, with 10 bases between the two ends. This CDR3 is 12 amino acids long. CDR1 SGHVS and CDR2 FNYEAQ come from the germline V gene.

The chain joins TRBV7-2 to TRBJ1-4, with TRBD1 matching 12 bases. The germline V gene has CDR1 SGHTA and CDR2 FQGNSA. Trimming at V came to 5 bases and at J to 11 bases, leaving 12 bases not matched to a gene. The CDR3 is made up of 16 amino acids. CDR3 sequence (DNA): TGTGCCAGCAGCACCCAAGCCGGGACAGGGGGCAGGAAACTGTTTTTT. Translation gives CASSTQAGTGGRKLFF.

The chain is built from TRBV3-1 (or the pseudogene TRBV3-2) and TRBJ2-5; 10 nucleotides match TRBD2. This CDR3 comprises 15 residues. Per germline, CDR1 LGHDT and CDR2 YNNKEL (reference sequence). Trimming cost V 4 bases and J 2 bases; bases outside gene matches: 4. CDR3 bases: TGTGCCAGCAGCCCCTTGACTAGCGGGCAAGAGACCCAGTACTTC. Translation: CASSPLTSGQETQYF.

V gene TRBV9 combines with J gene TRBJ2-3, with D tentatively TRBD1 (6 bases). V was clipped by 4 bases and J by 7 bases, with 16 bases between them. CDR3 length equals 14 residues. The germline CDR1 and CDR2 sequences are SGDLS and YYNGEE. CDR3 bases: TGTGCCAGCAGCACACGGACCGGGACAAATACGCAGTATTTT. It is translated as CASSTRTGTNTQYF.

The CDR3 sequence is CASSSELNEAFF. In DNA, the CDR3 is TGCGCCAGCAGCTCGGAGCTGAATGAAGCTTTCTTT. The chain has TRBV5-1 and TRBJ1-1; D gene ambiguous. The V gene lost 3 bases and the J gene lost 7 bases, with 10 bases spanning the gap. The germline V gene has CDR1 SGHRS and CDR2 YFSETQ. This CDR3 is built from 12 residues.

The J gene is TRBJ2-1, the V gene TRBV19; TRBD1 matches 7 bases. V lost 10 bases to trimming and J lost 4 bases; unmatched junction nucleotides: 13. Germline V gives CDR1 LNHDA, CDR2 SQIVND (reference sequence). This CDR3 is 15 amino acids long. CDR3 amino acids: CATETPGTDYNEQFF. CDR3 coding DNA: TGTGCCACCGAGACTCCCGGGACAGATTACAATGAGCAGTTCTTC.

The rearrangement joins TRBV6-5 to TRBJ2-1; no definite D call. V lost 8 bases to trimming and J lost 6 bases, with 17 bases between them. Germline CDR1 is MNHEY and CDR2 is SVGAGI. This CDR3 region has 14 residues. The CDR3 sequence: CASHPERRGNEQFF. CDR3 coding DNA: TGTGCCAGCCATCCCGAAAGGAGAGGCAATGAGCAGTTCTTC.